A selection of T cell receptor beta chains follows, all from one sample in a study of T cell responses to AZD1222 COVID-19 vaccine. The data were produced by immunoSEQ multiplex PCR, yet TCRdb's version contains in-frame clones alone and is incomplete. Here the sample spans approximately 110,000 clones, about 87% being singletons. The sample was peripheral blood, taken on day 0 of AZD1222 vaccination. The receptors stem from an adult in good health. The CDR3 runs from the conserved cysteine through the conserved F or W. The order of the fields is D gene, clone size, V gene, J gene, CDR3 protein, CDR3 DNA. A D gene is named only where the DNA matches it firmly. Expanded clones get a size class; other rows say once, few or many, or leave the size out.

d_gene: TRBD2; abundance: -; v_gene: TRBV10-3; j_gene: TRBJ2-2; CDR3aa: CAISASGLAGVGELFF; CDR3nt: TGTGCCATCAGTGCTTCAGGACTAGCGGGAGTCGGGGAGCTGTTTTTT
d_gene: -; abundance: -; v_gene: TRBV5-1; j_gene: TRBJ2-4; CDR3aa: CASSLGQNRDKNIQYF; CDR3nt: TGCGCCAGCAGCTTGGGTCAGAATAGGGACAAAAACATTCAGTACTTC
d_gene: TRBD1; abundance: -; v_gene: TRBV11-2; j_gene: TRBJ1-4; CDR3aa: CASSLQGERTNEKLFF; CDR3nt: TGTGCCAGCAGTCTACAGGGGGAGAGAACTAATGAAAAACTGTTTTTT
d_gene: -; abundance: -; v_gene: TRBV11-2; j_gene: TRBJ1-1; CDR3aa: CASSLDRSEAFF; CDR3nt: TGTGCCAGCAGCTTAGACAGGAGTGAAGCTTTCTTT
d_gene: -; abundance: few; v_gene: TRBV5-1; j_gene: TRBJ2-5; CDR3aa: CASSSQGGAGETQYF; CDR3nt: TGCGCCAGCAGCTCTCAAGGGGGGGCCGGGGAGACCCAGTACTTC
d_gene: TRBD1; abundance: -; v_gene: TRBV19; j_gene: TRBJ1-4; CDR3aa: CASRPRDRVKEKLFF; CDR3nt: TGTGCCAGTAGGCCCCGGGACAGGGTGAAGGAAAAACTGTTTTTT
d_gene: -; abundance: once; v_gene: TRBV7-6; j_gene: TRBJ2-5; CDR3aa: CASSYDRPRTQYF; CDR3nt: TGTGCCAGCAGTTACGACAGGCCACGGACCCAGTACTTC
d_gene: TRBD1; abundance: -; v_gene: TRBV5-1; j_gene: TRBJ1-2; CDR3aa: CASSWGDRAYGYTF; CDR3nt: TGCGCCAGCAGCTGGGGGGACAGGGCCTATGGCTACACCTTC
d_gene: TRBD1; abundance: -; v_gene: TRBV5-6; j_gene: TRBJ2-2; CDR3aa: CASSLTGVLTGELFF; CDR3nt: TGTGCCAGCAGCCTGACAGGGGTGCTAACCGGGGAGCTGTTTTTT
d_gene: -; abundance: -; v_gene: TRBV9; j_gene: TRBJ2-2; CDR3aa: CASSPPTTNTGELFF; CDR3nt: TGTGCCAGCAGCCCCCCGACTACGAACACCGGGGAGCTGTTTTTT
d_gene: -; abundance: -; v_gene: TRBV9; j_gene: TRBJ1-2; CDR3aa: CASSAGTASYGYTF; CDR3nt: TGTGCCAGCAGCGCCGGGACGGCTTCCTATGGCTACACCTTC
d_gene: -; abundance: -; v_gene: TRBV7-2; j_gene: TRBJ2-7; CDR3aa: CASSLEGRFSYEQYF; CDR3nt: TGTGCCAGCAGCTTAGAGGGCAGGTTTTCCTACGAGCAGTACTTC
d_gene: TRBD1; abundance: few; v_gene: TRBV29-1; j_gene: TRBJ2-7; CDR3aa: CSVEQGAGEQYF; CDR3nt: TGCAGCGTTGAACAGGGGGCGGGTGAGCAGTACTTC
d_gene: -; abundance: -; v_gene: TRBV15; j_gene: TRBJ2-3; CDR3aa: CATSREGLGDTQYF; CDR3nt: TGTGCCACCAGCAGAGAGGGGTTGGGAGATACGCAGTATTTT
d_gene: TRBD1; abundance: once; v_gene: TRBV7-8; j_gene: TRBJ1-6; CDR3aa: CASSGVVGGNSPLHF; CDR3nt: TGTGCCAGCAGCGGGGTTGTAGGGGGCAATTCACCCCTCCACTTT
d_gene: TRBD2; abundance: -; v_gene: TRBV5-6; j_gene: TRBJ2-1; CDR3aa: CASSRSGMAYNEQFF; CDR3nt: TGTGCCAGCAGCCGGAGCGGGATGGCCTACAATGAGCAGTTCTTC
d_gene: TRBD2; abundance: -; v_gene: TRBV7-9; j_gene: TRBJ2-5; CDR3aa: CASSTLTSGGVQETQYF; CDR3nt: TGTGCCAGCAGCACCCTGACTAGCGGGGGGGTACAAGAGACCCAGTACTTC
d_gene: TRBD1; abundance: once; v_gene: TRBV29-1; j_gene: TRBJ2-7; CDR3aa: CSVERGQGGDEQYF; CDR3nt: TGCAGCGTTGAAAGAGGACAGGGGGGTGACGAGCAGTACTTC
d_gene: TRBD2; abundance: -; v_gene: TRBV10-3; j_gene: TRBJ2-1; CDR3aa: CAISAGTSDEQFF; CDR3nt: TGTGCCATCAGTGCCGGGACTAGTGATGAGCAGTTCTTC
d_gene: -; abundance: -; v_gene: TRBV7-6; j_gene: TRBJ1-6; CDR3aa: CASSLSRDANSPLHF; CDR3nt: TGTGCCAGCAGCTTATCGCGGGACGCAAATTCACCCCTCCACTTT
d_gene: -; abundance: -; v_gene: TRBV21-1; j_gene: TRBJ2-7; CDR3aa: CASSKGRFGDRAHEQYF; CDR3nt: TGTGCCAGCAGCAAAGGTCGGTTCGGGGACAGGGCCCACGAGCAGTACTTC
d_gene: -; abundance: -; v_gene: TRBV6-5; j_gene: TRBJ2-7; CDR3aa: CARTDLYEQYF; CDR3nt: TGTGCCAGGACGGACCTCTACGAGCAGTACTTC
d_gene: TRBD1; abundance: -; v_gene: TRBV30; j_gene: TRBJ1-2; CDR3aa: CAWSGTGQGIYGYTF; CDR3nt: TGTGCCTGGAGTGGGACGGGACAGGGAATCTATGGCTACACCTTC
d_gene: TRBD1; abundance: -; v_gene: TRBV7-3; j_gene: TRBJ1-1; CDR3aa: CASSLGQGGAEAFF; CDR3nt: TGTGCCAGCAGCTTAGGACAGGGAGGCGCTGAAGCTTTCTTT
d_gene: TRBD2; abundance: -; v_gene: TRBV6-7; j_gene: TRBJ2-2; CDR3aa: CASSSGTSGPANTGELFF; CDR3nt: TGTGCCAGCAGTTCCGGGACTAGCGGACCAGCGAACACCGGGGAGCTGTTTTTT
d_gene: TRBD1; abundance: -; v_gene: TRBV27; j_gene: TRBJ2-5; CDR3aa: CASSNRAGQGARETQYF; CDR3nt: TGTGCCAGCAGTAATCGAGCGGGACAGGGGGCTAGGGAGACCCAGTACTTC
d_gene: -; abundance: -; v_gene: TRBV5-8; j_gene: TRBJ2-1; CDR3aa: CASILPALLALYNEQFF; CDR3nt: TGTGCCAGCATCCTCCCTGCCCTTCTAGCGCTCTACAATGAGCAGTTCTTC
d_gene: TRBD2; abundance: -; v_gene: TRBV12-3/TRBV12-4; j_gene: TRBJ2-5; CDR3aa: CASSQTSGGDQYF; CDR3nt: TGTGCCAGCAGCCAGACTAGCGGGGGAGATCAGTACTTC
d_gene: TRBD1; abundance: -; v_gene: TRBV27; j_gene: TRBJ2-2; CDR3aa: CASRTGQGQTGELFF; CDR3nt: TGTGCCAGCAGAACAGGACAGGGACAAACCGGGGAGCTGTTTTTT
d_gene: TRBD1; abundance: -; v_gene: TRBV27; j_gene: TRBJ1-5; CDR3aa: CASSQLGQAGQPQHF; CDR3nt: TGTGCCAGCAGCCAATTGGGACAGGCGGGTCAGCCCCAGCATTTT
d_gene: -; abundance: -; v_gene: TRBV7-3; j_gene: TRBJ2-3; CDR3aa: CASSQVREDTQYF; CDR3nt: TGTGCCAGCAGCCAAGTCCGCGAAGATACGCAGTATTTT
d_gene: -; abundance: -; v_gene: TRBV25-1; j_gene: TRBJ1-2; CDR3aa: CASSGNTFYGYTF; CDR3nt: TGTGCCAGCAGTGGCAACACCTTCTATGGCTACACCTTC
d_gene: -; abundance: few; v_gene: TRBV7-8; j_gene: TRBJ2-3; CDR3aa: CASSGLGASTDTQYF; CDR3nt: TGTGCCAGCAGCGGATTGGGGGCTAGCACAGATACGCAGTATTTT
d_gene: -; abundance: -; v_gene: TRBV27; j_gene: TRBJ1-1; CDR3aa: CASSPYRDSPEAFF; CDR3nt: TGTGCCAGCAGTCCATACCGCGACAGTCCTGAAGCTTTCTTT
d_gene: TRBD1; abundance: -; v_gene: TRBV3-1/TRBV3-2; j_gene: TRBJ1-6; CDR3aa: CASSSTGGGSPLHF; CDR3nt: TGTGCCAGCAGCTCGACAGGGGGGGGGTCACCCCTCCACTTT
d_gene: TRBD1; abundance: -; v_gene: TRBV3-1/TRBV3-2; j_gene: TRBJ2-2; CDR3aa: CASTTGTDSKGELFF; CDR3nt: TGTGCCAGTACGACCGGGACAGACAGTAAAGGGGAGCTGTTTTTT
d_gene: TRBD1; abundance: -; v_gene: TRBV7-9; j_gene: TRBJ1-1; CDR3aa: CASSSDREVTEAFF; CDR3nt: TGTGCCAGCAGCTCGGACAGGGAGGTTACCGAAGCTTTCTTT
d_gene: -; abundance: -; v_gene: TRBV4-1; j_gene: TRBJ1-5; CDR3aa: CASSQVGSKPSNQPQHF; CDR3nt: TGCGCCAGCAGCCAAGTGGGCTCGAAACCTAGCAATCAGCCCCAGCATTTT
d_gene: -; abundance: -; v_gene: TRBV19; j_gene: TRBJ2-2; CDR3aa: CASRGANTGELFF; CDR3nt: TGTGCCAGTAGAGGGGCGAACACCGGGGAGCTGTTTTTT
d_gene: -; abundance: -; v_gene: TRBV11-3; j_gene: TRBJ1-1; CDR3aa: CASSLSGVSGGDVETEAFF; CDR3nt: TGTGCCAGCAGCTTATCGGGGGTATCCGGAGGGGATGTCGAAACTGAAGCTTTCTTT
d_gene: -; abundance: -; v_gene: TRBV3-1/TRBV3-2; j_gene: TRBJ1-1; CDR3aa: CASSPSVGEGGTEAFF; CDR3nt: TGTGCCAGCAGCCCAAGTGTGGGGGAGGGGGGCACTGAAGCTTTCTTT
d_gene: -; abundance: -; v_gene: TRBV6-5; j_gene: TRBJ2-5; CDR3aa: CASSYSGVGGQETQYF; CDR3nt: TGTGCCAGCAGTTACTCAGGGGTTGGGGGACAAGAGACCCAGTACTTC
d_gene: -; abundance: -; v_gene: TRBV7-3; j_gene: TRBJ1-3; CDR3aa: CASSQAGDGNTIYF; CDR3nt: TGTGCCAGCAGCCAAGCGGGGGACGGAAACACCATATATTTT